This T cell receptor beta chain appears in the sequencing data of a study of pediatric ulcerative colitis (dated by TCRdb to between 2018 and 2021). Broadly, across the study: Nine or ten newly diagnosed, treatment-naive pediatric ulcerative colitis patients and a handful of non-IBD control children each provided paired blood and rectal samples.

Using the immunoSEQ TRB Survey service, rearranged CDR3 beta regions were amplified from genomic DNA with multiplex V and J primers. Survey-level sequencing depth of up to 500,000 reads per sample was used to keep depth equal across samples. Libraries were purified, pooled and sequenced on Illumina technology. In the source study's methods: immunoSEQ online tools were used for productive clonality, sample overlap, pairwise scatters, CDR3 beta length, V/D/J gene usage and productiveness. Calculated diversity was defined as the number of unique rearrangements divided by total templates times 100, and Shannon and Simpson indices were additionally computed. Principal component analysis used the R prcomp function and ggbiplot package on Z-score normalized data. Morisita's index was used to quantify the clonal overlap between blood and rectum within each subject. TCRdb limited this immuneACCESS table to in-frame rearrangements with V and J called. A share of clones is missing; checked studies link under half to unresolved V genes, and the rest is unexplained. The V and J calls and clone size come from that table; D and trimming were worked out from the DNA. Across this sample there are 4,500 to 6,000 clones, with roughly 89% seen only once. The ten biggest clones cover under 2% of the sample.

The investigation overall reported the following: Rectal repertoire features separated controls, mild-moderate and acute severe colitis patients; acute severe colitis showed reduced rectal diversity due to clonal expansions. For technical reasons, the blood samples of a couple of patients yielded substantially fewer templates, so those samples were excluded from the blood-rectal overlap analysis. Because repertoires came from total lymphocyte DNA, patterns in rare subsets such as regulatory T cells may not be reflected. Only a handful of individuals were included in the healthy control group, which was small. Compared with controls, ulcerative colitis patients showed significantly higher autologous blood-rectal clonal overlap, a finding that suggests increased T cell trafficking to inflamed tissue. A couple of rectal CDR3 clonotypes were detected in all ulcerative colitis patients and were not detected in any of the controls.

Note on this clone: Its antigen is currently not known. Base qualities are missing; no much larger clone stands one base away.

The control children had a colonoscopy because IBD was suspected, showed normal endoscopy both macroscopically and histologically, and did not receive an IBD diagnosis during the next year. A blood sample was drawn at the time of the colonoscopy. The Wizard kit (Promega) was used to extract genomic DNA from the blood and intestinal samples. From its cysteine to its phenylalanine, the CDR3 spans 15 amino acids. The CDR3 DNA has 45 bases and is translated from base 1. CDR1 and CDR2 are drawn from the germline V gene: SNHLY, FYNNEI. Trimming takes 4 bases from V and 4 bases from J, and the germline ends sit 13 bases apart.

This receptor chain uses TRBV2 and TRBJ1-4; 5 matching bases give a weak D call of TRBD1. Specimen: blood. This sequence originates from a girl aged 10 to 17 who was a control in a study of pediatric ulcerative colitis. The nucleotides are TGTGCCAGCAGTGGACAGTTGGGGAATAATGAAAAACTGTTTTTT. This encodes CASSGQLGNNEKLFF.